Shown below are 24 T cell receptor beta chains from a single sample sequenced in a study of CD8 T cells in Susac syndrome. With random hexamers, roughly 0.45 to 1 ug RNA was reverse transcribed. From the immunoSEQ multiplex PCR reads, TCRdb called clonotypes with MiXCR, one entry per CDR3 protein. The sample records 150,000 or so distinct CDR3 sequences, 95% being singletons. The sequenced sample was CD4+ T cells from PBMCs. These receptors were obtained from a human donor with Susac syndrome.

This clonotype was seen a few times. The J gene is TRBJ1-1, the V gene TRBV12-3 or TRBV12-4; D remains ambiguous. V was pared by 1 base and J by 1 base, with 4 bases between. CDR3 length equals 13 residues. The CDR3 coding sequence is TGTGCCAGCAGTTTAGGACAGAACACTGAAGCTTTCTTT. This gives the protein CASSLGQNTEAFF.

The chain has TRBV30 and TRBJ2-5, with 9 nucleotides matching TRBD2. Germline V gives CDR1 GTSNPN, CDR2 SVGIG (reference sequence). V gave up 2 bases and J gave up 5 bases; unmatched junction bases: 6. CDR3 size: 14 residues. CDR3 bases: TGTGCCTGGAGTAAAAGTAGCGGGAGTGAGACCCAGTACTTC. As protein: CAWSKSSGSETQYF.

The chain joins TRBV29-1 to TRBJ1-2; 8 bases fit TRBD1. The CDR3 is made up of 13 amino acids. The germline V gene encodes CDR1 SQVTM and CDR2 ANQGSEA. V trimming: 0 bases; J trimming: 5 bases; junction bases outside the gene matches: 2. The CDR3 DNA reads TGCAGCGTTGAAGACAGGGGGCGGTATGGCTACACCTTC. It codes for CSVEDRGRYGYTF.

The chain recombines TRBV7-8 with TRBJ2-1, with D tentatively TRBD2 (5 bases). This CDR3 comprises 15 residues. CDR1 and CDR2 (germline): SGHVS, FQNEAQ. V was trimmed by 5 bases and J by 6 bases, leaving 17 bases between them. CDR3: CASSQRGIYSNEQFF. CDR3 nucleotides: TGTGCCAGCAGCCAGAGAGGGATTTACTCCAATGAGCAGTTCTTC.

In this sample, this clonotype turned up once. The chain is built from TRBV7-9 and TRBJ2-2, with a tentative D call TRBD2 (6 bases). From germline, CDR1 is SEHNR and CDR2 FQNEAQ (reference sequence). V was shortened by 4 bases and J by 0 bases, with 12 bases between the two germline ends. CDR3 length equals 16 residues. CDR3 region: CASSSPGEPNTGELFF. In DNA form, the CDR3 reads TGTGCCAGCAGCTCTCCGGGGGAGCCGAACACCGGGGAGCTGTTTTTT.

The CDR3 reads CASSEVSGGAPNEQFF. In nucleotides, the CDR3 is TGTGCCAGCAGTGAAGTGAGCGGGGGGGCGCCCAATGAGCAGTTCTTC. V is TRBV25-1 and J is TRBJ2-1; 10 bases are a match to TRBD2. Germline lookup yields CDR1 MGHDK and CDR2 SYGVNS. V was clipped by 2 bases and J by 6 bases; unmatched bases: 7. The CDR3 covers 16 residues.

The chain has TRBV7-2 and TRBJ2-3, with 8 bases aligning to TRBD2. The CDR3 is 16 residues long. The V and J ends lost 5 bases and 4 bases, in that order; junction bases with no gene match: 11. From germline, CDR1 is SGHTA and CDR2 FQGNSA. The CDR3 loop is CASSRGGRLAADTQYF. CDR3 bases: TGTGCCAGCAGCCGGGGGGGTAGGCTAGCGGCAGATACGCAGTATTTT.

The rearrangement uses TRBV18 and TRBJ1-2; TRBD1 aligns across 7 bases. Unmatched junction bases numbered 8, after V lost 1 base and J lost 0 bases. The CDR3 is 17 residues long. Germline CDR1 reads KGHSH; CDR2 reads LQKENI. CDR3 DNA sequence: TGTGCCAGCTCACCACGCTCGGGACAGTTTACTAACTATGGCTACACCTTC. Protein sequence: CASSPRSGQFTNYGYTF.

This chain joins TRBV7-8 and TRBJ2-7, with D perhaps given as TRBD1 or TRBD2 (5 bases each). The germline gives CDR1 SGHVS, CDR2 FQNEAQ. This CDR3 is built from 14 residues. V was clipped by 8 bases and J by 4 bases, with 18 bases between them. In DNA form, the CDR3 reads TGTGCCAGCGGGACGGGTGGGCCGCCATACGAGCAGTACTTC. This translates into CASGTGGPPYEQYF.

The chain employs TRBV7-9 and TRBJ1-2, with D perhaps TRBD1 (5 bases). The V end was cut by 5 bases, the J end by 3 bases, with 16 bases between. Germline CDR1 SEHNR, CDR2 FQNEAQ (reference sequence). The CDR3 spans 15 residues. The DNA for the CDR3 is TGTGCCAGCAGCGACCCCGCCCCGGGGCACTATGGCTACACCTTC. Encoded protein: CASSDPAPGHYGYTF.

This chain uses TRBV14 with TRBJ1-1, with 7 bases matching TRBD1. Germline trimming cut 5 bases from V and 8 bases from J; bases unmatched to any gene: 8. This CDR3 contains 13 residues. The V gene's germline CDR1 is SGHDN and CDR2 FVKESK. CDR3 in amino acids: CASSNPPTGEAFF. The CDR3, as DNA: TGTGCCAGCAGCAACCCCCCGACAGGGGAAGCTTTCTTT.

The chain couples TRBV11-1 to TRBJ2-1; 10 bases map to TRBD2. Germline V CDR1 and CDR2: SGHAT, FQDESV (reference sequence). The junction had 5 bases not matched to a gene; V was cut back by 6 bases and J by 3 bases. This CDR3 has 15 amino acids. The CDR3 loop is CASSLLAGSYNEQFF. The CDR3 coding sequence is TGTGCCAGCAGTCTACTAGCGGGAAGCTACAATGAGCAGTTCTTC. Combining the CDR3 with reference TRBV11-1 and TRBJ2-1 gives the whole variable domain EAEVAQSPRYKITEKSQAVAFWCDPISGHATLYWYRQILGQGPELLVQFQDESVVDDSQLPKDRFSAERLKGVDSTLKIQPAELGDSAMYLCASSLLAGSYNEQFFGPGTRLTVL.

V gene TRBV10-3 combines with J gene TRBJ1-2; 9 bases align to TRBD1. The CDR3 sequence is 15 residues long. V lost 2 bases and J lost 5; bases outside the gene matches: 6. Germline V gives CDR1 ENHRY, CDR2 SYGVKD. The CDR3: CAISERTGAGYGYTF. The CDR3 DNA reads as TGTGCCATCAGTGAGAGGACAGGGGCAGGGTATGGCTACACCTTC.

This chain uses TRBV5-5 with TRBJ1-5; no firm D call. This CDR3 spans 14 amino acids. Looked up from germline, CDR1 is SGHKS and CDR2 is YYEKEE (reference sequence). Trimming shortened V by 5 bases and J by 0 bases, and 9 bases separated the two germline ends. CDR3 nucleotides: TGTGCCAGCAGTTGGCAGCCTAGCAATCAGCCCCAGCATTTT. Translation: CASSWQPSNQPQHF.

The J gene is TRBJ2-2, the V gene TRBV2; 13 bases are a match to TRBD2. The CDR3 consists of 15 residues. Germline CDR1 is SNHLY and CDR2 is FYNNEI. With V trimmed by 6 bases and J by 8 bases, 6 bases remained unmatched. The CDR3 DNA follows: TGTGCCAGCAGCGGACTAGCGGGAGTGCCAGGGGAGCTGTTTTTT. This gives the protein CASSGLAGVPGELFF.

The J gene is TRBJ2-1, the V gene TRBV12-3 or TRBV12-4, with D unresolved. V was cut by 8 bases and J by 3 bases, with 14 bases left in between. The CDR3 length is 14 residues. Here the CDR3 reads CASSNLADYNEQFF. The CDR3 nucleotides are TGTGCCAGCTCGAACCTCGCGGACTACAATGAGCAGTTCTTC.

The CDR3: CATSRDPGYNQPQHF. The CDR3 DNA is TGTGCCACCAGCAGAGACCCAGGGTACAATCAGCCCCAGCATTTT. The chain combines TRBV15 with TRBJ1-5; tentative D call: TRBD1 (5 bases). This CDR3 region has 15 residues. The V end lost 0 bases, the J end lost 3 bases, and 9 bases lay between the germline ends. Germline CDR1 is LNHNV and CDR2 is YYDKDF (reference sequence).

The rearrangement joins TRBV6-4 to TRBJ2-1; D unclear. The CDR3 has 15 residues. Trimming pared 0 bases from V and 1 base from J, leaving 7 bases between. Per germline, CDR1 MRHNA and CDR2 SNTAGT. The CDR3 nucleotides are TGTGCCAGCAGTGACTCTGGCTATTCCTACAATGAGCAGTTCTTC. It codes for CASSDSGYSYNEQFF.

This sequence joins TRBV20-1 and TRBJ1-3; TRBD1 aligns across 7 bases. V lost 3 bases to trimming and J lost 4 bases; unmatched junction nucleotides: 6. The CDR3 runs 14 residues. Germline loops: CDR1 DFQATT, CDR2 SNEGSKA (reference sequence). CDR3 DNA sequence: TGCAGTGCTAGCCTGGACAGGTGGGGAAACACCATATATTTT. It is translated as CSASLDRWGNTIYF.

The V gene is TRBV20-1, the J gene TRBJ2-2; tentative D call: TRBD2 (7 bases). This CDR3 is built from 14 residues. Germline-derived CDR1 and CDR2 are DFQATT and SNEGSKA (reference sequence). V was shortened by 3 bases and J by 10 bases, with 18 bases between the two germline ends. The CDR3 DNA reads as TGCAGTGCTAGGGGGGGGCGAACCCCGACGGAGCTGTTTTTT. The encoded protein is CSARGGRTPTELFF.

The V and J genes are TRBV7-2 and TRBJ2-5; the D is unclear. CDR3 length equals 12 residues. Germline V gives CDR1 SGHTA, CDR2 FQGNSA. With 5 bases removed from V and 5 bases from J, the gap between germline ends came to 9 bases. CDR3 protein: CASSASWETQYF. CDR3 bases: TGTGCCAGCAGCGCTAGTTGGGAGACCCAGTACTTC.

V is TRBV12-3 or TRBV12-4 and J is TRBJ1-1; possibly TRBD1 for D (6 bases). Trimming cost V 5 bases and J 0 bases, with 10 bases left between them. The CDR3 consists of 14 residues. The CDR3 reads CASSAGAMNTEAFF. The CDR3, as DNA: TGTGCCAGCAGTGCAGGGGCGATGAACACTGAAGCTTTCTTT.

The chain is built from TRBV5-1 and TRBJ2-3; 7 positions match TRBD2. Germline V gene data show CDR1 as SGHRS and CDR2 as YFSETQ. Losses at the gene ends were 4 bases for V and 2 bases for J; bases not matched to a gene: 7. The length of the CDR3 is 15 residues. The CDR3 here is CASSGDYGLTDTQYF. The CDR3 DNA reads TGCGCCAGCAGCGGGGACTACGGGCTCACAGATACGCAGTATTTT.

Written as DNA, the CDR3 is TGCAGTGTCTTGGGCCTAAGCTCCTACAATGAGCAGTTCTTC. Amino acids: CSVLGLSSYNEQFF. The chain uses TRBV20-1 and TRBJ2-1, with unresolved D. CDR1 is DFQATT and CDR2 is SNEGSKA in the germline V gene (reference sequence). V was cut by 7 bases and J by 0 bases, with 13 bases left in between. The CDR3 is 14 residues long.